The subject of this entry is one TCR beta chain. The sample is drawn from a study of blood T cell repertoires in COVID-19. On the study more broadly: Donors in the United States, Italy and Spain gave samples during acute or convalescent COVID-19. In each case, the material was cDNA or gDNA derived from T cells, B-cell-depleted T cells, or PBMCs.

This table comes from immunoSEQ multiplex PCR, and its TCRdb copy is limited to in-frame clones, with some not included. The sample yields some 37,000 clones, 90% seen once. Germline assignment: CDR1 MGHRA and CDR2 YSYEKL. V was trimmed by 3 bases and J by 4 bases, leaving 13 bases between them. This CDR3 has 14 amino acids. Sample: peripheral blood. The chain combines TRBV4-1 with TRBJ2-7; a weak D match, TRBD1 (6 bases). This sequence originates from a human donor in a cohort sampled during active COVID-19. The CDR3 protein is CASSHAQTGYEQYF. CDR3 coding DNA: TGCGCCAGCAGCCATGCCCAAACAGGGTACGAGCAGTACTTC.